This T cell receptor beta chain was recovered during a study of T cells in Graves' hyperthyroidism and ophthalmopathy. Regarding the study as a whole: Model predictions of ophthalmopathy came a median around 6.5 months before onset.

As regards this clonotype: Its antigen is unidentified. The CDR3 ends on some other residue instead of the conserved phenylalanine or tryptophan, so this is likely a read error.

Germline-derived CDR1 and CDR2 are SGHRS and YFSETQ. Trimming pared 2 bases from V and 0 bases from J, leaving 6 bases between. The CDR3 has 15 residues. TCR beta CDR3 regions were amplified from RNA. HTBI primers were the set used in a first-round RT-PCR of the TCR CDR3. TCRdb processed the multiplex PCR reads anew with MiXCR; each CDR3 protein has one entry. The table lists tens of thousands of distinct CDR3 sequences, 45% to 65% of them singletons, with around a third in the top ten. The genes are TRBV5-1 and TRBJ2-6; D uncertain. The source of this sequence is a man between 18 and 29 years old with Graves' hyperthyroidism. The sample was peripheral blood or thyroid tissue (not recorded which). The CDR3 spells CASSFGSSGANVLTL. The CDR3 DNA is TGCGCCAGCAGCTTCGGCAGCTCTGGGGCCAACGTCCTGACTCTC.